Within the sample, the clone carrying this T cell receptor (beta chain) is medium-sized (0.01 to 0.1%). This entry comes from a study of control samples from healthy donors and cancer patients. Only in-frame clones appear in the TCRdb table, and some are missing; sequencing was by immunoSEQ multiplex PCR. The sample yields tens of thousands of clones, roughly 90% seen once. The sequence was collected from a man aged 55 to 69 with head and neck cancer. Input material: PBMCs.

The CDR3 protein is CASSETSLGELFF. DNA for the CDR3: TGTGCCAGCAGCGAGACTAGTCTCGGGGAGCTGTTTTTT. The chain uses TRBV9 and TRBJ2-2, with D tentatively TRBD2 (6 bases). Germline V gene lookup returns CDR1 SGDLS and CDR2 YYNGEE. V was trimmed by 3 bases and J by 7 bases, leaving 10 bases between them. The CDR3 covers 13 residues. The full variable domain, with the rest looked up from reference TRBV9 and TRBJ2-2, is DSGVTQTPKHLITATGQRVTLRCSPRSGDLSVYWYQQSLDQGLQFLIQYYNGEERAKGNILERFSAQQFPDLHSELNLSSLELGDSALYFCASSETSLGELFFGEGSRLTVL.